This T cell receptor beta chain is drawn from a study of blood T cell repertoires in COVID-19. Study information: There were acute and convalescent COVID-19 samples, and they came from the United States, Italy and Spain. T cells, B-cell-depleted T cells, or PBMCs supplied cDNA or gDNA.

This CDR3 has 16 residues. CDR1 is SGHAT, CDR2 FQNNGV, per germline. After removal of 2 bases from V and 6 bases from J, the junction contained 9 bases not matched to a gene. In the original workflow: It was from reference gene primer amplification that nucleated cell counts were estimated. The repertoire was sequenced with immunoSEQ multiplex PCR; TCRdb's copy has only in-frame clones and lacks some. D and trimming come from the DNA, and the V and J calls and clone size come from that table. This sample has about 140,000 clones, with approximately 86% found just once. The receptor's source is a man aged 65 to 85 with acute or convalescent COVID-19. The V and J genes are TRBV11-2 and TRBJ2-5; TRBD2 aligns across 10 bases. The source material was peripheral blood. The DNA of the CDR3 is TGTGCCAGCAGCTTACGGCCAGCGGGAGGGGAAAAGACCCAGTACTTC. Protein: CASSLRPAGGEKTQYF.